This is a list of T cell receptor beta chains from one sample in a study of human T cells and chemical hapten exposure. TCRdb reprocessed the RACE reads with MiXCR, giving one entry per CDR3 protein. The repertoire holds approximately 110,000 distinct CDR3 sequences, 9% to 9.5% seen once, with 2.5% to 3.5% in the top ten. The input for sequencing was whole blood, taken in connection with sensitization to the hapten diphenylcyclopropenone (DPC). The receptors shown here come from a woman aged 40-49 years with alopecia areata. Some clones in this sample may be carry-over from other donors' samples. The CDR3 runs from the conserved cysteine through the conserved F or W. D genes are given only for firm matches. Size is omitted from some rows. Given values are once, few, many or a class for expanded clones.

CASSPFDRGNTEAFF,TGTGCCAGCTCACCGTTTGACAGGGGGAACACTGAAGCTTTCTTT,TRBJ1-1,many,TRBV18,TRBD1
CASSQDPDRSSYNEQFF,TGCGCCAGCAGCCAAGATCCGGACAGGAGCTCCTACAATGAGCAGTTCTTC,TRBJ2-1,few,TRBV4-1,TRBD1
CASSRPGPIREQYF,TGTGCCAGCAGCCGACCGGGGCCCATAAGGGAGCAGTACTTC,TRBJ2-7,.,TRBV7-9,.
CASSRDNANYGYTF,TGCGCCAGCAGCCGGGACAATGCGAACTATGGCTACACCTTC,TRBJ1-2,many,TRBV5-1,.
CASSNSHNTGELFF,TGTGCCAGCAGTAACTCCCACAACACCGGGGAGCTGTTTTTT,TRBJ2-2,.,TRBV6-2/TRBV6-3,.
CASSLGAFGLNTGELFF,TGTGCCAGCAGCTTGGGGGCATTTGGACTGAACACCGGGGAGCTGTTTTTT,TRBJ2-2,many,TRBV5-6,.
CSALAGALETQYF,TGCAGTGCCCTAGCGGGGGCCCTCGAGACCCAGTACTTC,TRBJ2-5,few,TRBV20-1,TRBD2
CASSWDSDNQPQHF,TGTGCCAGCAGCTGGGACAGCGATAATCAGCCCCAGCATTTT,TRBJ1-5,.,TRBV5-5,TRBD1
CASSDPDSSYEQYF,TGTGCCAGCAGTGACCCGGACAGCTCCTACGAGCAGTACTTC,TRBJ2-7,few,TRBV25-1,.
CASSLVSDRRSTDTQYF,TGTGCCAGCAGCTTAGTCTCGGACAGGAGGAGCACAGATACGCAGTATTTT,TRBJ2-3,many,TRBV7-9,TRBD1
CASSLAEGQVYGYTF,TGTGCCAGCAGCTTAGCTGAGGGACAGGTCTATGGCTACACCTTC,TRBJ1-2,many,TRBV7-9,TRBD1
CASSPDAGPYNEQFF,TGCGCCAGCAGCCCAGACGCGGGACCCTACAATGAGCAGTTCTTC,TRBJ2-1,many,TRBV4-3,.
CASSFRRGGTEAFF,TGTGCCAGCAGTTTCCGCAGGGGGGGCACTGAAGCTTTCTTT,TRBJ1-1,many,TRBV6-6,TRBD1
CASSQTEVTQYF,TGCGCCAGCAGCCAAACGGAGGTTACGCAGTATTTT,TRBJ2-3,.,TRBV4-1,.
CAISEGLGLPYEQYF,TGTGCCATCAGTGAGGGACTAGGACTCCCCTACGAGCAGTACTTC,TRBJ2-7,.,TRBV10-3,TRBD2
CASRRAGTGDGYTF,TGCGCCAGCCGCCGGGCCGGGACAGGGGATGGCTACACCTTC,TRBJ1-2,.,TRBV5-1,TRBD1
CSARTAGGLTDTQYF,TGCAGTGCTCGCACAGCGGGGGGGTTAACAGATACGCAGTATTTT,TRBJ2-3,.,TRBV20-1,TRBD2
CASSSYTATNEKLFF,TGTGCCAGCTCGTCCTACACAGCAACTAATGAAAAACTGTTTTTT,TRBJ1-4,few,TRBV7-2,.
CASSQDYEQYF,TGTGCCAGCAGCCAAGACTACGAGCAGTACTTC,TRBJ2-7,many,TRBV3-1,.
CASRDSHGGEKLFF,TGTGCCAGCAGGGACAGTCACGGTGGGGAAAAACTGTTTTTT,TRBJ1-4,many,TRBV6-1,.
CASSFLGQGAIEPHHF,TGTGCCAGCAGCTTTTTAGGACAGGGCGCAATTGAGCCCCATCATTTT,TRBJ1-5,.,TRBV7-2,TRBD1
CASSVAGGAYGYTF,TGTGCCAGCAGCGTCGCAGGGGGCGCCTATGGCTACACCTTC,TRBJ1-2,few,TRBV9,TRBD1
CASSYSRDLLGPQHF,TGTGCCAGCAGTTACTCGAGGGACCTCCTTGGGCCCCAGCATTTT,TRBJ1-5,few,TRBV6-2/TRBV6-3,.
CATSRERTDYNEQFF,TGTGCCACCAGCAGAGAGAGGACAGACTACAATGAGCAGTTCTTC,TRBJ2-1,many,TRBV15,.
CAASPLTAETNEKLFF,TGTGCCGCCAGCCCACTCACGGCGGAAACTAATGAAAAACTGTTTTTT,TRBJ1-4,.,TRBV15,.
CASTQGSLQETQYF,TGTGCCAGCACACAGGGGTCACTGCAAGAGACCCAGTACTTC,TRBJ2-5,.,TRBV28,TRBD1
CASSFFLSGANVLTF,TGTGCCAGCAGCTTCTTTCTATCCGGGGCCAACGTCCTGACTTTC,TRBJ2-6,.,TRBV7-2,.
CASSGYGTKQFF,TGTGCCAGCAGTGGGTACGGGACTAAGCAGTTCTTC,TRBJ2-1,.,TRBV6-5,TRBD2
CASRPRGFSGNTIYF,TGTGCCAGCAGACCCCGGGGGTTCTCTGGAAACACCATATATTTT,TRBJ1-3,many,TRBV13,.
CSATPGTSSSNEQFF,TGCAGTGCTACACCCGGGACTAGCTCGAGTAATGAGCAGTTCTTC,TRBJ2-1,.,TRBV20-1,TRBD2
CASSLPGGRNEQFF,TGTGCCAGCAGCTTGCCAGGGGGTAGGAATGAGCAGTTCTTC,TRBJ2-1,few,TRBV11-1,TRBD1
CASSYSQGPLRNTEAFF,TGTGCCAGCAGTTATTCGCAGGGGCCCCTTAGGAACACTGAAGCTTTCTTT,TRBJ1-1,many,TRBV6-5,.
CASSYWQGSDQPQHF,TGTGCCAGCAGTTACTGGCAGGGATCGGATCAGCCCCAGCATTTT,TRBJ1-5,.,TRBV6-2/TRBV6-3,.
CASSFVGGYGYTF,TGTGCCAGCAGCTTCGTCGGCGGCTATGGCTACACCTTC,TRBJ1-2,.,TRBV5-4,.
CASSLAGGYTYNEQFF,TGCGCCAGCAGCTTGGCCGGAGGGTACACCTACAATGAGCAGTTCTTC,TRBJ2-1,many,TRBV5-1,.
CSVRPGSSTDTQYF,TGCAGCGTGCGCCCAGGGAGTAGCACAGATACGCAGTATTTT,TRBJ2-3,.,TRBV29-1,.
CASSDSRNQPQHF,TGTGCCAGCAGTGACAGTCGCAATCAGCCCCAGCATTTT,TRBJ1-5,few,TRBV6-1,.
CSVVWGLNQPQHF,TGCAGCGTTGTATGGGGTTTAAATCAGCCCCAGCATTTT,TRBJ1-5,.,TRBV29-1,.
CASSGDKETEAFF,TGTGCCAGCAGCGGGGACAAGGAGACTGAAGCTTTCTTT,TRBJ1-1,few,TRBV9,.
CASSPSTENTEAFF,TGTGCCAGCTCACCGTCGACAGAGAACACTGAAGCTTTCTTT,TRBJ1-1,many,TRBV18,.
CSVVGVNTGELFF,TGCAGCGTTGTGGGGGTAAACACCGGGGAGCTGTTTTTT,TRBJ2-2,.,TRBV29-1,.